The 23 T cell receptor beta chains below come from one sample, sequenced in a study of post-analysis software for immune sequencing data. These receptors' targets are unknown. General study findings and limits: TRBV segments more frequent in patients than in controls numbered several and included TRBV5-6, TRBV5-1 and TRBV20-1.

The TCR beta cDNA libraries contained unique molecular identifiers. TCRdb reprocessed the PCR reads via MiXCR and lists one record per CDR3 protein. This table has roughly 870,000 distinct CDR3 sequences, roughly half appearing once. The sequenced sample was blood. These receptor sequences come from a girl aged 10-17 years with multiple sclerosis.

The V gene is TRBV29-1, the J gene TRBJ1-1, with D tentatively TRBD1 (6 bases). The ends were cut back, 2 bases at V and 8 bases at J, with 15 bases in the middle. The CDR3 length is 13 residues. The germline V gene has CDR1 SQVTM and CDR2 ANQGSEA. The CDR3 here is CSVENGRGGEAFF. The DNA for the CDR3 is TGCAGCGTTGAAAACGGCAGGGGAGGGGAAGCTTTCTTT.

V is TRBV7-2 and J is TRBJ2-4; no clear D. TRBJ2-5 matches the DNA end more closely, so the J call is doubtful. The germline V gene encodes CDR1 SGHTA and CDR2 FQGNSA. This CDR3 comprises 15 residues. The CDR3 DNA sequence: TGTGCCAGCAGCTTAGGGTTGGCGGACGGAGAGACCCAGTACTTC. Protein product: CASSLGLADGETQYF.

J is TRBJ2-1 and V is TRBV4-1; no reliable D call. Trimming took 0 bases from V and 2 from J, leaving 11 bases between them. In germline, CDR1 is MGHRA, CDR2 YSYEKL. The CDR3 is 16 amino acids. CDR3 sequence (DNA): TGCGCCAGCAGCCAAGAGTCCGCGAGGACCTACAATGAGCAGTTCTTC. Protein: CASSQESARTYNEQFF.

The V gene is TRBV2, the J gene TRBJ2-7; TRBD1 matches at 7 bases. Germline CDR1 is SNHLY and CDR2 is FYNNEI. The CDR3 sequence is 14 residues long. Trimming at V came to 9 bases and at J to 6 bases, leaving 14 bases not matched to a gene. The CDR3 nucleotides read TGTGCCAGAGCGGACCGACAGGGATTACGCGAGCAGTACTTC. Translating gives CARADRQGLREQYF.

The rearrangement uses TRBV7-8 and TRBJ2-6, with 9 bases aligning to TRBD1. The trim removed 5 bases at V and 1 base at J, leaving 3 bases unmatched. The CDR3 is 16 residues long. Per germline, CDR1 SGHVS and CDR2 FQNEAQ. This chain's CDR3 is CASSGTGFSGANVLTF. Written as DNA, the CDR3 is TGTGCCAGCAGCGGGACAGGGTTTTCTGGGGCCAACGTCCTGACTTTC.

This clonotype was observed a handful of times. The chain combines TRBV29-1 with TRBJ2-1; 9 nucleotides align to TRBD2. The CDR3 spans 14 residues. V lost 3 bases and J lost 7; bases outside the gene matches: 7. Germline V gene data show CDR1 as SQVTM and CDR2 as ANQGSEA. This chain's CDR3 is CSVEGSGSANEQFF. Written as DNA, the CDR3 is TGCAGCGTTGAGGGTAGCGGGAGTGCGAATGAGCAGTTCTTC.

This chain links TRBV2 with TRBJ2-3; TRBD1 matches at 8 bases. The CDR3 is 16 residues long. CDR1 and CDR2 (germline): SNHLY, FYNNEI. With V trimmed by 1 base and J by 9 bases, 12 bases remained unmatched. CDR3 nucleotides: TGTGCCAGCAGTGAAGGGGGGGACAGGTGGCTGTTGACGCAGTATTTT. This codes for CASSEGGDRWLLTQYF. Complete variable domain (other parts from reference TRBV2 and TRBJ2-3): EPEVTQTPSHQVTQMGQEVILRCVPISNHLYFYWYRQILGQKVEFLVSFYNNEISEKSEIFDDQFSVERPDGSNFTLKIRSTKLEDSAMYFCASSEGGDRWLLTQYFGPGTRLTVL.

The chain combines TRBV20-1 with TRBJ1-5; D uncertain. The CDR3 is 12 amino acids. Trimming left V 2 bases short and J 5 bases short, with 7 bases between. Germline lookup yields CDR1 DFQATT and CDR2 SNEGSKA (reference sequence). In DNA, the CDR3 is TGCAGTGCTAGATCTGGGTATCAGCCCCAGCATTTT. It is translated as CSARSGYQPQHF.

V usage is TRBV9 and J usage is TRBJ2-1, with TRBD2 matching 9 bases. In germline, CDR1 is SGDLS, CDR2 YYNGEE. V dropped 0 bases and J dropped 2; count of bases not matched to a gene: 6. The CDR3 is 17 residues long. The DNA of the CDR3 is TGTGCCAGCAGCGTAGGGGCTAGCGGGAAACCCTACAATGAGCAGTTCTTC. Encoded protein: CASSVGASGKPYNEQFF.

The chain links TRBV7-2 to TRBJ2-3; D is unclear. Germline V gene lookup returns CDR1 SGHTA and CDR2 FQGNSA. This CDR3 comprises 14 residues. Trimming removed 1 base from V and 11 bases from J, with 16 bases in between. The CDR3 sequence: CASSLESGNGMQYF. CDR3 sequence (DNA): TGTGCCAGCAGCTTAGAGAGTGGCAATGGGATGCAGTATTTT.

This chain connects TRBV20-1 to TRBJ2-1; D is undetermined. V lost 0 bases, J lost 0 bases, and 9 bases lay in between. Germline-derived CDR1 and CDR2 are DFQATT and SNEGSKA (reference sequence). The CDR3 spans 15 residues. The CDR3 nucleotides read TGCAGTGCTAGAGATAAGGCCTACTCCTACAATGAGCAGTTCTTC. Residues: CSARDKAYSYNEQFF.

The chain uses TRBV6-2 or TRBV6-3 and TRBJ2-1; D perhaps matches TRBD2 (6 bases). V was clipped by 6 bases and J by 8 bases, with 20 bases between them. Germline CDR1 MNHEY, CDR2 SVGEGT. There are 15 residues in the CDR3. DNA for the CDR3: TGTGCCAGCAGCCGACCGGGACTCCAGATGTATGAGCAGTTCTTC. Its translation is CASSRPGLQMYEQFF.

The chain combines TRBV12-3 or TRBV12-4 with TRBJ2-3, with 7 positions matching TRBD1. Unmatched junction bases numbered 10, after V lost 3 bases and J lost 4 bases. The CDR3 consists of 16 residues. CDR3 sequence reads: CASSFGPKGAADTQYF. The CDR3 coding sequence is TGTGCCAGCAGTTTTGGGCCCAAGGGGGCAGCAGATACGCAGTATTTT.

The V gene is TRBV9, the J gene TRBJ2-7; no firm D call. With 0 bases removed from V and 0 bases from J, the gap between germline ends came to 7 bases. The germline V gene has CDR1 SGDLS and CDR2 YYNGEE. The CDR3 length is 14 residues. The CDR3 nucleotides read TGTGCCAGCAGCGTAGGTAGGAGCTCCTACGAGCAGTACTTC. Translation gives CASSVGRSSYEQYF. Full variable domain (rest looked up from reference TRBV9 and TRBJ2-7): DSGVTQTPKHLITATGQRVTLRCSPRSGDLSVYWYQQSLDQGLQFLIQYYNGEERAKGNILERFSAQQFPDLHSELNLSSLELGDSALYFCASSVGRSSYEQYFGPGTRLTVT.

This clonotype was picked up one time. The chain recombines TRBV5-5 with TRBJ2-7, with 7 positions matching TRBD1. J was trimmed by 6 bases and V by 4 bases; bases with no gene match: 13. The CDR3 has 15 residues. CDR1 and CDR2 (germline): SGHKS, YYEKEE (reference sequence). The CDR3 bases are TGTGCCAGCAGCCTTGCAGTTCGACAGGGCGGCGAGCAGTACTTC. It specifies CASSLAVRQGGEQYF.

The J gene is TRBJ1-2, the V gene TRBV29-1; no reliable D call. Germline-derived CDR1 and CDR2 are SQVTM and ANQGSEA. The V and J ends lost 1 base and 0 bases respectively, with 9 bases between them. The CDR3 has 14 amino acids. The CDR3 nucleotides read TGCAGCGTTGAAGGCAACAGAGCTAACTATGGCTACACCTTC. As protein: CSVEGNRANYGYTF.

As concerns this clonotype: An end of the junction differs from the germline gene, which may be a read error. This chain links TRBV7-7 with TRBJ1-1, with a weak D call TRBD1 (5 bases). The germline V gene encodes CDR1 SSHAT and CDR2 FNYEAQ (reference sequence). The CDR3 spans 13 residues. The CDR3 region is CASRPAGGTEAFF. CDR3 nucleotide sequence: TGTGCTAGCAGGCCCGCCGGGGGCACTGAAGCTTTCTTT. Together with reference TRBV7-7 and TRBJ1-1, the CDR3 gives the full variable domain: GAGVSQSPRYKVTKRGQDVTLRCDPISSHATLYWYQQALGQGPEFLTYFNYEAQPDKSGLPSDRFSAERPEGSISTLTIQRTEQRDSAMYRCASRPAGGTEAFFGQGTRLTVV.

This chain uses TRBV7-8 with TRBJ2-7; no reliable D call. Trimming took off 2 bases at V and 1 base at J, with 18 bases between the two ends. CDR3 length: 17 residues. Germline values: CDR1 SGHVS, CDR2 FQNEAQ. The CDR3 DNA reads TGTGCCAGCAGCTTAAACCCCGACCCGCGCCAGTCCTACGAGCAGTACTTC. Translated: CASSLNPDPRQSYEQYF.

This chain joins TRBV7-2 and TRBJ2-5; TRBD2 matches 11 bases. V lost 1 base, J lost 4 bases, and 8 bases stayed unmatched. CDR3 length equals 17 residues. CDR1 is SGHTA, CDR2 FQGNSA, per germline. For the CDR3, the DNA is TGTGCCAGCAGCTTAGTATGGGGACTAGCGGCCCCAGAGACCCAGTACTTC. Translating gives CASSLVWGLAAPETQYF.

CDR3 nucleotides: TGTGCCAGCACCGAAGGAGGTACACCGTCCTACGAGCAGTACTTC. This sequence encodes CASTEGGTPSYEQYF. This chain links TRBV12-3 or TRBV12-4 with TRBJ2-7; the D gene is possibly TRBD2 (5 bases). V was cut by 7 bases and J by 1 base, with 17 bases left in between. The CDR3 has 15 amino acids.

The chain has TRBV7-9 and TRBJ2-3; D gene unclear. The CDR3 is 11 residues long. Germline V gives CDR1 SEHNR, CDR2 FQNEAQ (reference sequence). The ends were cut back, 8 bases at V and 2 bases at J, with 5 bases in the middle. CDR3 loop: CASGDTDTQYF. DNA of the CDR3: TGTGCCAGCGGTGACACAGATACGCAGTATTTT.

Comment on this clonotype: Compared with germline, one end of the junction differs, possibly owing to a read error. The chain combines TRBV3-1 with TRBJ2-5; TRBD1 aligns across 11 bases. The J call is doubtful: the DNA matches TRBJ2-7 better. The length of the CDR3 is 17 residues. In germline, CDR1 is LGHDT, CDR2 YNNKEL (reference sequence). CDR3 region: CASSHRTGGDFSHEQYF. The DNA of the CDR3 is TGTGCCAGCAGCCACCGGACAGGGGGCGATTTCTCCCACGAGCAGTACTTC.

J is TRBJ2-7 and V is TRBV7-9, with a tentative D call TRBD2 (6 bases). The V end was cut by 4 bases, the J end by 3 bases, with 13 bases between. This CDR3 has 14 residues. From germline, CDR1 is SEHNR and CDR2 FQNEAQ (reference sequence). The DNA of the CDR3 is TGTGCCAGCAGCTCCCGGGGGTCCTACTACGAGCAGTACTTC. As protein: CASSSRGSYYEQYF.